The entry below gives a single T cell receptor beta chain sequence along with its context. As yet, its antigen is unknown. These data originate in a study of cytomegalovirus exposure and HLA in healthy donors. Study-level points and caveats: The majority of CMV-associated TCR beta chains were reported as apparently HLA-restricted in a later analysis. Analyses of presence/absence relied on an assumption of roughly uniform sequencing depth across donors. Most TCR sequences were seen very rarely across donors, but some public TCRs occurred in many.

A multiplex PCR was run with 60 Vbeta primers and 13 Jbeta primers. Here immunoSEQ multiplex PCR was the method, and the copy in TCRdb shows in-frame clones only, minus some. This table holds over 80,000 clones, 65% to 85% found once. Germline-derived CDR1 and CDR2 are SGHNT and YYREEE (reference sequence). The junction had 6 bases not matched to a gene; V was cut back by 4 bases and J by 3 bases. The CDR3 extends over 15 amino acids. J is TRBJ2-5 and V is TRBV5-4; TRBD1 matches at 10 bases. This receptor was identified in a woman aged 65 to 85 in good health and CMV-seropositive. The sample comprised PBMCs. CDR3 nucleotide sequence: TGTGCCAGCAGCGCCACCGGGACAGGGGAAGAGACCCAGTACTTC. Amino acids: CASSATGTGEETQYF. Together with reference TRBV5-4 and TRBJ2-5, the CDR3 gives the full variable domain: ETGVTQSPTHLIKTRGQQVTLRCSSQSGHNTVSWYQQALGQGPQFIFQYYREEENGRGNFPPRFSGLQFPNYSSELNVNALELDDSALYLCASSATGTGEETQYFGPGTRLLVL.